The subject of this entry is one T cell receptor beta chain. The antigen is undetermined. The germline gene is not matched at one end of the junction; a read error may be the cause. These data come from a study of T cell repertoires in cytomegalovirus infection. Study-level information: Public TCR beta signature analysis indicated the presence of both CMV infection and matching HLA type. The study, taken as a whole, reports: Based on cumulative public TCR beta family frequency, carriers of CMV plus the relevant HLA were identified. Clonotype analysis showed dominance of the ex vivo response by HLA-C-restricted CMV-specific TCR beta clonotypes.

TCRdb called the reads again in MiXCR, with one record for every CDR3 protein. The repertoire holds about 450,000 distinct CDR3 sequences, roughly 30% seen once, with roughly an eighth in the top ten. This CDR3 spans 14 amino acids. CDR1 and CDR2 (germline): SNHLY, FYNNEI. This chain links TRBV2 with TRBJ1-5, with 9 bases identical to TRBD1. The sequenced material came from PBMCs. This sequence originates from a human donor in good health (CMV status not recorded). Some clones in this sample may be carry-over from other donors' samples. The CDR3 loop reads CASSDGTGHQPKHF. CDR3 DNA: TGTGCCAGCAGCGATGGGACAGGGCATCAGCCCAAGCATTTT.